Listed below are T cell receptor beta chains from one sample, sequenced in a study of CD8+CD57+ T cells in acquired aplastic anemia. TCRdb re-derived calls from the reads in MiXCR, one entry per CDR3 protein. This sample has approximately 130,000 distinct CDR3 sequences, with under 60% found just once. The sequencing sample was made of sorted CD4+, CD8+, or CD8+CD57+ T cells (not recorded which) from PBMCs. The receptors stem from a human donor with aplastic anemia. Each CDR3 is given with its conserved first and last residue.

j_call	v_call	cdr3_aa
TRBJ2-5	TRBV10-3	CAIGTEKQETQYF
TRBJ2-1	TRBV20-1	CSARELPSGGLYNEQFF
TRBJ1-2	TRBV28	CASGGSHYGYTF
TRBJ1-2	TRBV20-1	CSAREDRGIGYTF
TRBJ2-2	TRBV24-1	CATSAGLGKLFF
TRBJ2-1	TRBV7-3	CASSLLGLNEQFF
TRBJ2-1	TRBV11-2	CASSLEASGTYNEQFF
TRBJ1-1	TRBV24-1	CATSVPGSTEAFF
TRBJ2-7	TRBV5-1	CASSPGQAIREQYF
TRBJ1-6	TRBV20-1	CSARDVRQPNSPLHF
TRBJ2-3	TRBV7-3	CASSLQGTDTQYF
TRBJ2-7	TRBV20-1	CSATYTSDYEQYF
TRBJ1-1	TRBV10-3	CAISAPGMNTEAFF
TRBJ2-5	TRBV13	CASSLGQGWKETQYF
TRBJ2-7	TRBV5-1	CASSLAGRDYEQYF
TRBJ2-7	TRBV7-2	CASSLLAGSGEQYF
TRBJ1-5	TRBV4-2	CASSQDFGGNQPQHF
TRBJ2-3	TRBV24-1	CVTSEFQGGTDTQYF
TRBJ1-5	TRBV19	CASSRGHDQPQHF
TRBJ2-5	TRBV20-1	CSASYRLRETQYF
TRBJ2-3	TRBV5-1	CASSLAPPSTDTQYF
TRBJ1-4	TRBV19	CASSIPSVKAEKLFF
TRBJ2-1	TRBV6-2/TRBV6-3	CASSYGDRGPNNEQFF
TRBJ2-7	TRBV24-1	CATSARERTYEQYF
TRBJ2-7	TRBV13	CASSLDNEQYF
TRBJ2-6	TRBV4-3	CASSREGVSGANVLTF
TRBJ2-7	TRBV7-2	CASSPTSGGAGEQYF
TRBJ2-7	TRBV7-9	CASSLGDQRSYEQYF
TRBJ1-2	TRBV10-2	CASSELPATSTKGYTF
TRBJ1-1	TRBV5-8	CASSLLQGVEAEAFF
TRBJ2-3	TRBV7-2	CATSDHRTDTQYF
TRBJ1-1	TRBV15	CATSRDLGHNEAFF
TRBJ2-7	TRBV20-1	CSAHFVEQYF